A single sample is the source of the 21 T cell receptor beta chains below, sequenced in a study of response to subunit inactivated influenza vaccine. Each CDR3 protein gets one entry after TCRdb re-called the RT-PCR reads with MiXCR. The sample holds fewer than 600,000 distinct CDR3 sequences; 6% to 9% are singletons and the top ten take about 12%. Sequenced material: PBMCs from blood, taken less than 25 months after vaccination. The receptors here all came from a man in his fifties or sixties who received an inactivated influenza vaccine.

This clonotype has a handful of counts. The chain is built from TRBV5-1 and TRBJ1-5; TRBD1 might be the D (6 bases). With 1 base removed from V and 6 bases from J, the gap between germline ends came to 14 bases. Germline loops: CDR1 SGHRS, CDR2 YFSETQ. The CDR3 has 15 residues. DNA for the CDR3: TGCGCCAGCAGCTTGAATCCGGGGGCGTCTCAGCCCCAGCATTTT. Protein sequence: CASSLNPGASQPQHF. The whole variable domain, remainder taken from reference TRBV5-1 and TRBJ1-5, is KAGVTQTPRYLIKTRGQQVTLSCSPISGHRSVSWYQQTPGQGLQFLFEYFSETQRNKGNFPGRFSGRQFSNSRSEMNVSTLELGDSALYLCASSLNPGASQPQHFGDGTRLSIL.

This chain uses TRBV28 with TRBJ2-1, with 13 nucleotides matching TRBD2. J gave up 15 bases and V 5 bases, and 19 bases lay outside the gene matches. CDR1 MDHEN and CDR2 SYDVKM come from the germline V gene. The length of the CDR3 is 17 residues. This CDR3 reads CASSPVTSGRQATSLFF. CDR3 DNA: TGTGCCAGCAGTCCCGTGACTAGCGGGAGGCAAGCAACGAGTCTGTTCTTC.

This clonotype came up many times. The chain carries TRBV7-6 and TRBJ2-5, with 7 nucleotides matching TRBD1. The J segment lost 5 bases and the V segment lost 5 bases, leaving 11 bases of the junction unmatched. There are 15 residues in the CDR3. The germline V gene encodes CDR1 SGHVS and CDR2 FNYEAQ. The DNA for the CDR3 is TGTGCCAGCAGCCATCGACTGACAGGGTCGGAGACCCAGTACTTC. Amino acid sequence: CASSHRLTGSETQYF. Full variable domain (remainder filled in from reference TRBV7-6 and TRBJ2-5): GAGVSQSPRYKVTKRGQDVALRCDPISGHVSLYWYRQALGQGPEFLTYFNYEAQQDKSGLPNDRFSAERPEGSISTLTIQRTEQRDSAMYRCASSHRLTGSETQYFGPGTRLLVL.

This clonotype showed up many times. The CDR3: CASRAGSIYGYTF. CDR3 DNA sequence: TGTGCCAGCAGGGCGGGGAGTATCTATGGCTACACCTTC. V usage is TRBV7-2 and J usage is TRBJ1-2, with D unclear. The CDR3 is 13 residues long. V lost 6 bases and J lost 4, with 12 bases in between. Germline V CDR1 and CDR2: SGHTA, FQGNSA.

The gene calls are TRBV11-2 and TRBJ2-7, with 12 bases lining up with TRBD2. V lost 7 bases and J lost 2; bases outside the gene matches: 3. The length of the CDR3 is 14 residues. Germline CDR1 is SGHAT and CDR2 is FQNNGV. The CDR3 region is CASNGLAGTYEQYF. DNA of the CDR3: TGTGCCAGCAACGGACTAGCGGGAACCTACGAGCAGTACTTC.

This clonotype was recorded a few times. The V gene is TRBV7-2, the J gene TRBJ2-1; 11 positions match TRBD2. The CDR3 length is 19 residues. CDR1 SGHTA and CDR2 FQGNSA come from the germline V gene. V gave up 2 bases and J gave up 0 bases; unmatched junction bases: 9. The CDR3 loop reads CASSLFASGGHSSYNEQFF. CDR3 DNA: TGTGCCAGCAGCTTATTCGCTAGCGGGGGGCATAGCTCCTACAATGAGCAGTTCTTC.

The rearrangement joins TRBV5-5 to TRBJ2-7; 9 bases are shared with TRBD2. The CDR3 spans 15 residues. V trimming: 0 bases; J trimming: 2 bases; junction bases outside the gene matches: 3. CDR1 SGHKS and CDR2 YYEKEE come from the germline V gene (reference sequence). The CDR3 DNA sequence: TGTGCCAGCAGCTTGGCAATAGCGGGGGCCTACGAGCAGTACTTC. Amino acids: CASSLAIAGAYEQYF.

The J gene is TRBJ2-7, the V gene TRBV5-6; 7 bases match TRBD1. The CDR3 has 14 residues. V gave up 3 bases and J gave up 3 bases; unmatched junction bases: 6. Germline lookup yields CDR1 SGHDT and CDR2 YYEEEE. The CDR3 protein is CASSSGTDFYEQYF. DNA of the CDR3: TGTGCCAGCAGCTCAGGGACAGATTTCTACGAGCAGTACTTC.

This clonotype was recorded at least ten times. The chain employs TRBV15 and TRBJ2-3, with unresolved D. Germline loops: CDR1 LNHNV, CDR2 YYDKDF (reference sequence). Trimming removed 2 bases at V and 2 bases at J, with 11 bases between. There are 15 residues in the CDR3. The DNA of the CDR3 is TGTGCCACCAGCAGAATGACTCGAAACACAGATACGCAGTATTTT. This gives the protein CATSRMTRNTDTQYF.

In this sample, this clonotype turned up a few times. The rearrangement joins TRBV5-1 to TRBJ1-6; no definite D call. The CDR3 sequence is 15 residues long. Between the trimmed V and J ends, which lost 0 bases and 8 bases, there was a span of 12 bases. CDR1 and CDR2 from the germline V gene are SGHRS and YFSETQ. The DNA for the CDR3 is TGCGCCAGCAGCTTGGAAGCCGGTCCGTATTCACCCCTCCACTTT. It encodes CASSLEAGPYSPLHF.

In its sample, this clonotype was seen a few times. CDR3 in amino acids: CSARFSGSPYNEQFF. The CDR3 coding sequence is TGCAGTGCTAGATTTAGCGGGAGTCCCTACAATGAGCAGTTCTTC. This rearrangement joins TRBV20-1 to TRBJ2-1; 9 nucleotides align to TRBD2. Germline lookup yields CDR1 DFQATT and CDR2 SNEGSKA (reference sequence). The CDR3 totals 15 residues. With 2 bases clipped from V and 2 bases from J, the junction kept 4 bases outside the gene matches.

The gene calls are TRBV6-1 and TRBJ2-7, with TRBD2 identical over 15 bases. CDR3 length: 16 amino acids. V was clipped by 6 bases and J by 2 bases; unmatched bases: 5. CDR1 MNHNS and CDR2 SASEGT come from the germline V gene. CDR3 loop: CASRGLAGGPPYEQYF. The CDR3 region has the DNA TGTGCCAGCAGAGGACTAGCGGGAGGGCCCCCCTACGAGCAGTACTTC.

This clonotype was detected ten times or more. The rearrangement joins TRBV5-5 to TRBJ2-1, with D maybe TRBD2 (5 bases). Deletions cut 1 base from V and 10 bases from J, with 9 bases between. CDR3 size: 12 residues. CDR1 SGHKS and CDR2 YYEKEE come from the germline V gene (reference sequence). Written as DNA, the CDR3 is TGTGCCAGCAGCTTGTGGGAGAGGGAGCAGTTCTTC. Protein product: CASSLWEREQFF. The complete variable domain, with remaining parts taken from reference TRBV5-5 and TRBJ2-1, reads DAGVTQSPTHLIKTRGQQVTLRCSPISGHKSVSWYQQVLGQGPQFIFQYYEKEERGRGNFPDRFSARQFPNYSSELNVNALLLGDSALYLCASSLWEREQFFGPGTRLTVL.

The sample holds many counts of this clonotype. The gene calls are TRBV5-1 and TRBJ1-2, with 7 bases that match TRBD1. With 4 bases clipped from V and 8 bases from J, the junction kept 5 bases outside the gene matches. The germline CDR1 and CDR2 sequences are SGHRS and YFSETQ. This CDR3 has 12 residues. The CDR3: CASSEGAGGYTF. The CDR3 bases are TGCGCCAGCAGCGAGGGGGCGGGAGGCTACACCTTC.

This clonotype was observed a few times. V usage is TRBV20-1 and J usage is TRBJ2-1; 8 positions agree with TRBD1. V shed 1 base and J 10 bases; nucleotides not matched to a gene: 9. The CDR3 extends over 14 amino acids. Germline lookup yields CDR1 DFQATT and CDR2 SNEGSKA (reference sequence). CDR3 region: CSARGRLGQGEQFF. The DNA for the CDR3 is TGCAGTGCTAGAGGCCGCCTCGGACAGGGAGAGCAGTTCTTC.

This clonotype was picked up many times. The genes are TRBV5-1 and TRBJ2-1; D remains ambiguous. V was cut by 1 base and J by 7 bases, with 6 bases left in between. The CDR3 is 12 amino acids. Per germline, CDR1 SGHRS and CDR2 YFSETQ. Written as DNA, the CDR3 is TGCGCCAGCAGCTTGCCTGGTAATGAGCAGTTCTTC. This translates into CASSLPGNEQFF.

A few counts support this clonotype. The chain recombines TRBV25-1 with TRBJ2-6; D is perhaps TRBD1 or TRBD2 (6 bases each). This CDR3 region has 22 residues. The germline V and J ends were trimmed by 6 bases and 4 bases, with 34 bases remaining between them. Per germline, CDR1 MGHDK and CDR2 SYGVNS. CDR3 region: CASRSSLGTPRPEGLGANVLTF. Written as DNA, the CDR3 is TGTGCCAGCAGATCATCTCTAGGGACACCCCGGCCAGAGGGACTCGGGGCCAACGTCCTGACTTTC.

In its sample, this clonotype was seen a few times. The chain joins TRBV20-1 to TRBJ2-5; D call uncertain. V was cut by 3 bases and J by 5 bases, with 16 bases left in between. This CDR3 is 14 amino acids long. Per the germline V gene, CDR1 is DFQATT and CDR2 is SNEGSKA (reference sequence). Written as DNA, the CDR3 is TGCAGTGCTAGGGCGCAGCGTAGAATCGAGACCCAGTACTTC. This encodes CSARAQRRIETQYF.

This clonotype came up a few times. The chain uses TRBV7-2 and TRBJ2-7; TRBD2 is a possible D gene (6 bases). This CDR3 is 15 amino acids long. From germline, CDR1 is SGHTA and CDR2 FQGNSA. Deletions cut 1 base from V and 2 bases from J, with 12 bases between. CDR3 coding DNA: TGTGCCAGCAGCTTAGGTGATGCGGGGACCTACGAGCAGTACTTC. Amino acids: CASSLGDAGTYEQYF.

This clonotype was observed many times. The chain recombines TRBV6-2 or TRBV6-3 with TRBJ1-5, with 8 bases identical to TRBD1. CDR1 is MNHEY and CDR2 is SVGEGT in the germline V gene. The ends lost 2 bases at V and 3 bases at J; junction bases unmatched: 6. There are 16 residues in the CDR3. The CDR3 bases are TGTGCCAGCAGTTACCGGCGACAGGGGAACAATCAGCCCCAGCATTTT. As protein: CASSYRRQGNNQPQHF.

This clonotype was observed a few times. The rearrangement joins TRBV7-3 to TRBJ2-7; 8 bases line up with TRBD1. CDR3 length equals 13 residues. V was pared by 0 bases and J by 5 bases, with 0 bases of the junction left unmatched. Looked up from germline, CDR1 is SGHTA and CDR2 is FQGTGA. The CDR3 is CASSLTDRDEQYF. As DNA, the CDR3 is TGTGCCAGCAGCTTAACGGACAGGGACGAGCAGTACTTC.